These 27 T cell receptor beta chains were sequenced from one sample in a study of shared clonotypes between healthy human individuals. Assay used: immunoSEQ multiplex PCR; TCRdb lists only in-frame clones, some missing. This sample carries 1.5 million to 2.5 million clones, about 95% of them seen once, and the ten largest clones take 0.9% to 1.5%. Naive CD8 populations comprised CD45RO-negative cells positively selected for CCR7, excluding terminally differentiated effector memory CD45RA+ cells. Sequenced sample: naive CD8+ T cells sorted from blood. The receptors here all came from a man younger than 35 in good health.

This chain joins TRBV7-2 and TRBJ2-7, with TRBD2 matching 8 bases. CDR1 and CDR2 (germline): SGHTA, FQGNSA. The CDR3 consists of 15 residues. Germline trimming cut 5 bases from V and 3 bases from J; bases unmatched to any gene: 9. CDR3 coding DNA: TGTGCCAGCAGCACAGCTAGCGGGTTATTCTACGAGCAGTACTTC. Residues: CASSTASGLFYEQYF. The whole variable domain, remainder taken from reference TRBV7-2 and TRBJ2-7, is GAGVSQSPSNKVTEKGKDVELRCDPISGHTALYWYRQSLGQGLEFLIYFQGNSAPDKSGLPSDRFSAERTGGSVSTLTIQRTQQEDSAVYLCASSTASGLFYEQYFGPGTRLTVT.

CDR3 sequence reads: CASSLHGSGRGDTQYF. Here the CDR3 DNA reads TGTGCCAGCAGTTTACATGGTAGCGGGAGGGGGGATACGCAGTATTTT. The chain links TRBV27 to TRBJ2-3; 11 bases line up with TRBD2. Germline V lookup: CDR1 MNHEY, CDR2 SMNVEV (reference sequence). Unmatched junction bases numbered 7, after V lost 2 bases and J lost 6 bases. CDR3 length: 16 amino acids.

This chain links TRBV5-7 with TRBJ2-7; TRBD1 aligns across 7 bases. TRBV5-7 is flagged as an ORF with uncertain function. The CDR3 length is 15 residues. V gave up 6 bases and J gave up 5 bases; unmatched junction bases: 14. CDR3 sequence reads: CASNTDRLSSHEQYF. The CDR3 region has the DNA TGTGCCAGCAACACGGACAGGTTATCCTCTCACGAGCAGTACTTC.

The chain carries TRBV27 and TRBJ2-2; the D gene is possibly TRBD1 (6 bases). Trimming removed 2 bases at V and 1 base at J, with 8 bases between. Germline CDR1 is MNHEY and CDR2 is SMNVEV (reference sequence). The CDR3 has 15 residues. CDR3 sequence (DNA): TGTGCCAGCAGTTTAGTCAGGGGGAACACCGGGGAGCTGTTTTTT. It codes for CASSLVRGNTGELFF.

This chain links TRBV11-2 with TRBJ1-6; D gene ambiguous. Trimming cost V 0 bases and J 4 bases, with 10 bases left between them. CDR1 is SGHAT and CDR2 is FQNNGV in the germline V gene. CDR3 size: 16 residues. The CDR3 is CASSLDLAGYNSPLHF. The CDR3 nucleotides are TGTGCCAGCAGCTTAGATTTGGCAGGATATAATTCACCCCTCCACTTT.

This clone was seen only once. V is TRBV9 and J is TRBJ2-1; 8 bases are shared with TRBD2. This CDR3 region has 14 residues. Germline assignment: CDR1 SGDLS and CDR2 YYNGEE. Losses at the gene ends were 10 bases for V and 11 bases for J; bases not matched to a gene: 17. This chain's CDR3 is CAGSSGEGGVKQFF. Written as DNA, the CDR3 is TGTGCCGGTAGTAGCGGGGAGGGCGGAGTGAAGCAGTTCTTC.

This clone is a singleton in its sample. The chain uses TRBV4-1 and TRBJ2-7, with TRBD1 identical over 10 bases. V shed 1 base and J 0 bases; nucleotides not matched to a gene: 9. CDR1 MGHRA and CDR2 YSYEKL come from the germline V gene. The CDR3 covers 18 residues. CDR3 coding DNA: TGCGCCAGCAGCCAAGTCATAGGATGGACAGGGGGCTCCTACGAGCAGTACTTC. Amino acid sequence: CASSQVIGWTGGSYEQYF.

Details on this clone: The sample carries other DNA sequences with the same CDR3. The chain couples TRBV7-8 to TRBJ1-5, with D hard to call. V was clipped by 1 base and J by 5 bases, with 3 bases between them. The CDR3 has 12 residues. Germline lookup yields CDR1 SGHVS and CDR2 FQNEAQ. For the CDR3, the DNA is TGTGCCAGCAGCTTAGGGGATCAGCCCCAGCATTTT. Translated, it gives CASSLGDQPQHF.

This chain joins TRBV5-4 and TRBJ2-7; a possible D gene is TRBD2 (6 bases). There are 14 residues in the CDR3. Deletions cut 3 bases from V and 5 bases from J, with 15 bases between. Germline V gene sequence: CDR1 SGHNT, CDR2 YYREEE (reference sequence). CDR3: CASSYHGGRDEQYF. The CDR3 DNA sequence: TGTGCCAGCAGCTACCACGGGGGTCGGGACGAGCAGTACTTC.

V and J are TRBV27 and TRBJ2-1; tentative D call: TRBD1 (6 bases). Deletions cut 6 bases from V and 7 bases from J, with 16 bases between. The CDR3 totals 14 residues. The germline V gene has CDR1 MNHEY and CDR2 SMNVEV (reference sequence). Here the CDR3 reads CASRQGGVTNEQFF. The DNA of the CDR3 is TGTGCCAGCAGGCAAGGGGGAGTGACAAATGAGCAGTTCTTC.

This CDR3 reads CASSWRGGAGNTIYF. Here the CDR3 DNA reads TGTGCCAGTAGTTGGAGGGGAGGCGCTGGAAACACCATATATTTT. The chain recombines TRBV19 with TRBJ1-3; maybe TRBD1 (5 bases). Germline CDR1 reads LNHDA; CDR2 reads SQIVND (reference sequence). This CDR3 has 15 amino acids. Between the trimmed V and J ends, which lost 5 bases and 2 bases, there was a span of 13 bases.

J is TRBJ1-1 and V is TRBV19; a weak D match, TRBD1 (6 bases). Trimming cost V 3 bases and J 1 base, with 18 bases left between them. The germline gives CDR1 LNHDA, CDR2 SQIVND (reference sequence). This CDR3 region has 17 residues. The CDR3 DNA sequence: TGTGCCAGTAGTATGGGATCCCAGGGGACATCGAACACTGAAGCTTTCTTT. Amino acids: CASSMGSQGTSNTEAFF.

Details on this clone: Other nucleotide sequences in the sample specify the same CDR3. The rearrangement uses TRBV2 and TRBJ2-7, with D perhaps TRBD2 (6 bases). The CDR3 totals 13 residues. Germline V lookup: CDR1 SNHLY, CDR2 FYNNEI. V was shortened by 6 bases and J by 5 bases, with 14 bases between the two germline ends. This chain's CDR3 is CASRAGPRDEQYF. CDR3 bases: TGTGCCAGCAGGGCGGGACCTAGGGACGAGCAGTACTTC.

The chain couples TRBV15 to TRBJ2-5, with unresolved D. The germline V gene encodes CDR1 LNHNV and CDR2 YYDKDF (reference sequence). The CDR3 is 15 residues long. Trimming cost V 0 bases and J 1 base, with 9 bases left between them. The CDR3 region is CATSRDLRSQETQYF. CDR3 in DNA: TGTGCCACCAGCAGAGATCTGCGCTCCCAAGAGACCCAGTACTTC.

CDR3 in amino acids: CASSYQAGGSEQFF. The CDR3 DNA sequence: TGTGCCAGCAGTTACCAGGCGGGAGGGAGTGAGCAGTTCTTC. The chain is built from TRBV6-5 and TRBJ2-1, with 9 bases aligning to TRBD2. CDR3 length: 14 residues. Germline V gives CDR1 MNHEY, CDR2 SVGAGI. The V segment lost 2 bases and the J segment 9 bases; nucleotides outside the gene matches: 5.

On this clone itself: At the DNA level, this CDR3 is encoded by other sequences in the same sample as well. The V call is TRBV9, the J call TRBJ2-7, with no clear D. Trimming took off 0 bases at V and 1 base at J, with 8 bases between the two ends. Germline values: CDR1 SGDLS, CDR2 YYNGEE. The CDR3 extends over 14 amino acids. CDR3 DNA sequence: TGTGCCAGCAGCGTAGACCCGGGTTCCTACGAGCAGTACTTC. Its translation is CASSVDPGSYEQYF. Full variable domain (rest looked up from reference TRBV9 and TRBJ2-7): DSGVTQTPKHLITATGQRVTLRCSPRSGDLSVYWYQQSLDQGLQFLIQYYNGEERAKGNILERFSAQQFPDLHSELNLSSLELGDSALYFCASSVDPGSYEQYFGPGTRLTVT.

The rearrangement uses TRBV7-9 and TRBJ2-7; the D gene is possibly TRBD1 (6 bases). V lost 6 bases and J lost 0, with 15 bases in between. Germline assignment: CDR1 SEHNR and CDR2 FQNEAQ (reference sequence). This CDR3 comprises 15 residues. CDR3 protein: CASSSNQGPSYEQYF. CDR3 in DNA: TGTGCCAGCAGTTCGAATCAGGGGCCCTCCTACGAGCAGTACTTC.

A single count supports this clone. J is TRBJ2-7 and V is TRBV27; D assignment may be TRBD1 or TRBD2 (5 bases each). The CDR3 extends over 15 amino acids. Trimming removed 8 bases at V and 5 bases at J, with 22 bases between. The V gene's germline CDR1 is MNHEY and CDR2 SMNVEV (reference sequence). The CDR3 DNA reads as TGTGCCAGCGGCCAAACCGGGACCGCGCTGAACGAGCAGTACTTC. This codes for CASGQTGTALNEQYF.

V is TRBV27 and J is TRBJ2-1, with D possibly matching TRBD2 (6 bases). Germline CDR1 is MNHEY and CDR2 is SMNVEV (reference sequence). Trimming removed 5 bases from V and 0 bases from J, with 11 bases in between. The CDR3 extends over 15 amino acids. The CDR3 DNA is TGTGCCAGCAGTCAGGGACTGAGCTCCTACAATGAGCAGTTCTTC. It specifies CASSQGLSSYNEQFF.

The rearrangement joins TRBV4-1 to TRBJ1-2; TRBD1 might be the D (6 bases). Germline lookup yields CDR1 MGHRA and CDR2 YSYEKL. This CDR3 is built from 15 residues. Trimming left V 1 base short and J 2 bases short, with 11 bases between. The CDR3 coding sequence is TGCGCCAGCAGCCAAGTCCCAGGGGCAAACTATGGCTACACCTTC. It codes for CASSQVPGANYGYTF.

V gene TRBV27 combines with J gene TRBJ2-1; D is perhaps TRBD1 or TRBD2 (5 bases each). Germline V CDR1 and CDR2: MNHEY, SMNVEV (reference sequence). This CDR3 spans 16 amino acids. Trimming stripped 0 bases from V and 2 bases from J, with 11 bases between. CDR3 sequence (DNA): TGTGCCAGCAGTTTATCGATGGGGGTCCCCTACAATGAGCAGTTCTTC. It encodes CASSLSMGVPYNEQFF.

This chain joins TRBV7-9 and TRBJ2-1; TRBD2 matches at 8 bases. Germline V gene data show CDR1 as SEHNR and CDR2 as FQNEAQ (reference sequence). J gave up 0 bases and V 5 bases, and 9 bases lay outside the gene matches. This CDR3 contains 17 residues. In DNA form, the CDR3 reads TGTGCCAGCAGCCAAGGATCGGGAGGGAGCTCCTACAATGAGCAGTTCTTC. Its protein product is CASSQGSGGSSYNEQFF.

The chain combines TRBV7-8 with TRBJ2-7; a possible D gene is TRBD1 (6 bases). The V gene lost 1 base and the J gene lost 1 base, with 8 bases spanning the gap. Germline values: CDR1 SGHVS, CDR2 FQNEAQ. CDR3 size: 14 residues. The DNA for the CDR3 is TGTGCCAGCAGCTTAGAGGGGGAATCCTACGAGCAGTACTTC. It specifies CASSLEGESYEQYF.

CDR3 in amino acids: CASSARLAAELFF. The CDR3 DNA sequence: TGTGCCAGCAGCGCCAGACTAGCGGCGGAGCTGTTTTTT. The chain combines TRBV9 with TRBJ2-2, with 9 positions matching TRBD2. This CDR3 contains 13 residues. V shed 3 bases and J 10 bases; nucleotides not matched to a gene: 4. Germline CDR1 is SGDLS and CDR2 is YYNGEE.

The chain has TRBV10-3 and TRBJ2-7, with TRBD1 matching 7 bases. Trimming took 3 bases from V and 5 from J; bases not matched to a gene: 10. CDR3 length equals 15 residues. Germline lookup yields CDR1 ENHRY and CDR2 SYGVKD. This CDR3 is CAISEQNRGVDEQYF. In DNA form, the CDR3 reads TGTGCCATCAGTGAACAAAACAGGGGTGTGGACGAGCAGTACTTC.

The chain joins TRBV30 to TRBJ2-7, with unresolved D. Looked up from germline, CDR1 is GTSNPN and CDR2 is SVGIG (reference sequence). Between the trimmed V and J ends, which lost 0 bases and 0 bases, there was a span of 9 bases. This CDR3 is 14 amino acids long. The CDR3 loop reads CAWSVAGFSYEQYF. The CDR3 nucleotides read TGTGCCTGGAGTGTAGCCGGATTCTCCTACGAGCAGTACTTC.

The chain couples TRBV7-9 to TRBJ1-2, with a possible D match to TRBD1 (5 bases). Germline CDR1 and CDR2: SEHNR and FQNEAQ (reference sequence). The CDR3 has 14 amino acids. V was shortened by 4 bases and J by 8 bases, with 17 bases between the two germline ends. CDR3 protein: CASSSGSGSGGYTF. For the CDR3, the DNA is TGTGCCAGCAGCTCAGGGTCAGGGAGTGGAGGCTACACCTTC. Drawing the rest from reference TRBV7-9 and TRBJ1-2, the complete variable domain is DTGVSQNPRHKITKRGQNVTFRCDPISEHNRLYWYRQTLGQGPEFLTYFQNEAQLEKSRLLSDRFSAERPKGSFSTLEIQRTEQGDSAMYLCASSSGSGSGGYTFGSGTRLTVV.